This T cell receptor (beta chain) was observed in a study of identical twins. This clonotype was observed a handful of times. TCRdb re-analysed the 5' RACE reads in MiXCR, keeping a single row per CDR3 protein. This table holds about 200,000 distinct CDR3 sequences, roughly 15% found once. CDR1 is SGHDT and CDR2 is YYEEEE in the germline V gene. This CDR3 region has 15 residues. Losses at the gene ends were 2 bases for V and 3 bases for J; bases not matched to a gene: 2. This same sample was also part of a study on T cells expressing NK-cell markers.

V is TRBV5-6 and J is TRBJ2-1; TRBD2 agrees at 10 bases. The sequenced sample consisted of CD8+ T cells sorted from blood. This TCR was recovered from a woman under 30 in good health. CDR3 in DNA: TGTGCCAGCAGCTTTGGACTAGCGGTCTACAATGAGCAGTTCTTC. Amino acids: CASSFGLAVYNEQFF.